This T cell receptor (beta chain) is from a study of shared clonotypes between healthy human individuals. The CDR3 extends over 13 amino acids. CDR1 and CDR2 from the germline V gene are MNHEY and SVGAGI. Some clones are missing from TCRdb's copy, which holds only in-frame ones; the method was immunoSEQ multiplex PCR. The table has some 2.4 million clones, more than 85% seen once. Sequenced material: naive CD4+ T cells from PBMCs. The subset is: CD45RA+ positively selected. This TCR came from a man younger than 35 in good health. Some clones in this sample may be carry-over from other donors' samples. The chain carries TRBV6-5 and TRBJ1-2, with 9 bases that match TRBD1. The CDR3 is CAPQGAVSYGYTF. Written as DNA, the CDR3 is TGTGCTCCACAGGGGGCTGTAAGCTATGGCTACACCTTC.